These 16 T cell receptor beta chains were all obtained from the same sample, sequenced in a study of CD8+ T cells in alopecia areata. The authors extracted RNA and reverse transcribed it into cDNA as the sequencing template. Clones were read by immunoSEQ multiplex PCR, and TCRdb kept only the in-frame ones, dropping some. The table records 80,000 to 100,000 clones, roughly two fifths of them present only once. The treatment here: oral pan-JAK inhibitor, 5-10 mg twice daily. Source: CD8+ T cells sorted from blood, taken at week 24, from a patient treated with tofacitinib. Receptors were obtained from a human donor with alopecia areata.

This chain links TRBV27 with TRBJ2-3, with D possibly matching TRBD1 (5 bases). The V end was cut by 4 bases, the J end by 5 bases, with 13 bases between. Germline-derived CDR1 and CDR2 are MNHEY and SMNVEV (reference sequence). The CDR3 spans 14 residues. CDR3 sequence: CASSSRTRRDTQYF. Written as DNA, the CDR3 is TGTGCCAGCAGTTCTCGGACACGACGAGATACGCAGTATTTT.

The chain is built from TRBV6-5 and TRBJ2-3; D unclear. Trimming left V 2 bases short and J 0 bases short, with 6 bases between. There are 14 residues in the CDR3. The germline CDR1 and CDR2 sequences are MNHEY and SVGAGI. DNA of the CDR3: TGTGCCAGCAGTTACGGGCAGAGCACAGATACGCAGTATTTT. Encoded protein: CASSYGQSTDTQYF.

A single count supports this clone. The J gene is TRBJ2-1, the V gene TRBV4-1, with 11 bases identical to TRBD2. Trimming removed 0 bases from V and 8 bases from J; junction bases left unmatched: 3. The CDR3 is 15 amino acids. CDR1 is MGHRA, CDR2 YSYEKL, per germline. The CDR3 DNA reads as TGCGCCAGCAGCCAAGATGGGACTAGCGGCGATGAGCAGTTCTTC. Translated, it gives CASSQDGTSGDEQFF.

In its sample, this clone was seen a few times. The V gene is TRBV29-1, the J gene TRBJ2-5, with TRBD2 matching over 15 bases. This CDR3 spans 17 amino acids. The V gene end was trimmed by 6 bases and the J gene end by 1 base; junction bases not matched to a gene: 9. The V gene's germline CDR1 is SQVTM and CDR2 ANQGSEA. The chain's CDR3 is CSVPGLAGGPVQETQYF. The CDR3 nucleotides are TGCAGCGTGCCGGGACTAGCGGGAGGTCCAGTCCAAGAGACCCAGTACTTC.

The rearrangement links TRBV27 to TRBJ2-7; no clear D gene. This CDR3 is built from 16 residues. The V end was cut by 3 bases, the J end by 2 bases, with 17 bases between. Germline CDR1 MNHEY, CDR2 SMNVEV (reference sequence). CDR3 bases: TGTGCCAGCAGTTTCCGTTCCACTCTCTCTACCTACGAGCAGTACTTC. The encoded protein is CASSFRSTLSTYEQYF.

In this sample, this clone turned up a few times. The V and J genes are TRBV4-2 and TRBJ2-7; TRBD2 is a possible D gene (6 bases). The CDR3 is 14 residues long. Between the trimmed V and J ends, which lost 2 bases and 3 bases, there was a span of 11 bases. The germline V gene encodes CDR1 LGHNA and CDR2 YNFKEQ. The CDR3, as DNA: TGTGCCAGCAGCCAACCTCTAGCGAACTACGAGCAGTACTTC. Its protein is CASSQPLANYEQYF.

This clone was detected many times. This chain uses TRBV7-9 with TRBJ2-5; no reliable D call. V was trimmed by 5 bases and J by 5 bases, leaving 18 bases between them. The CDR3 sequence is 15 residues long. The germline V gene has CDR1 SEHNR and CDR2 FQNEAQ (reference sequence). This CDR3 is CASSQSSVGMETQYF. As DNA, the CDR3 is TGTGCCAGCAGCCAAAGCAGCGTTGGTATGGAGACCCAGTACTTC.

The genes are TRBV28 and TRBJ2-7, with D hard to call. Trimming left V 3 bases short and J 1 base short, with 19 bases between. The CDR3 runs to 17 residues. Germline-derived CDR1 and CDR2 are MDHEN and SYDVKM. The CDR3 here is CASSLTQTPTPSYEQYF. The CDR3 DNA reads TGTGCCAGCAGTTTGACTCAAACGCCTACTCCTTCCTACGAGCAGTACTTC.

This clone was counted a few times. The rearrangement uses TRBV15 and TRBJ2-2, with 9 positions matching TRBD2. The CDR3 runs 21 residues. Germline CDR1 and CDR2: LNHNV and YYDKDF (reference sequence). J lost 6 bases, V lost 5 bases, and 25 bases had no gene match. This chain's CDR3 is CATSGRTGARVVAGAPGELFF. The CDR3, as DNA: TGTGCCACCAGCGGCCGAACAGGGGCCCGTGTGGTAGCGGGAGCCCCCGGGGAGCTGTTTTTT.

This clone appeared once. The chain has TRBV7-9 and TRBJ1-1, with TRBD1 identical over 9 bases. This CDR3 contains 16 residues. The junction had 13 bases not matched to a gene; V was cut back by 5 bases and J by 6 bases. CDR1 and CDR2 from the germline V gene are SEHNR and FQNEAQ (reference sequence). CDR3 DNA: TGTGCCAGCAGCCACCATCTCGGGACAGGGAAACCTGAAGCTTTCTTT. As protein: CASSHHLGTGKPEAFF.

This clone was counted between two and nine times. The chain couples TRBV11-2 to TRBJ2-2; unclear D gene. Germline CDR1 SGHAT, CDR2 FQNNGV. The CDR3 consists of 11 residues. V lost 5 bases and J 6 bases, leaving 4 bases between the germline ends. The CDR3 nucleotides are TGTGCCAGCAGCATTTCCGGGGAGCTGTTTTTT. Encoded protein: CASSISGELFF.

The J gene is TRBJ2-5, the V gene TRBV4-2, with D possibly being TRBD1 (5 bases). This CDR3 region has 16 residues. With 4 bases removed from V and 5 bases from J, the gap between germline ends came to 20 bases. Germline CDR1 and CDR2: LGHNA and YNFKEQ. CDR3 residues: CASSLPHDSSQETQYF. In DNA form, the CDR3 reads TGTGCCAGCAGCCTTCCCCACGACAGCAGCCAGGAGACCCAGTACTTC.

The chain is built from TRBV27 and TRBJ2-5, with TRBD2 identical over 8 bases. The germline V gene encodes CDR1 MNHEY and CDR2 SMNVEV (reference sequence). The CDR3 spans 16 residues. With 6 bases clipped from V and 5 bases from J, the junction kept 14 bases outside the gene matches. The CDR3 region is CASSSSSGGEEETQYF. In nucleotides, the CDR3 is TGTGCCAGCAGCTCCTCCTCGGGAGGGGAAGAGGAGACCCAGTACTTC.

The sample holds one count of this clone. The rearrangement joins TRBV14 to TRBJ2-1; no clear D gene. V lost 3 bases, J lost 8 bases, and 14 bases lay in between. The CDR3 is made up of 14 amino acids. Per germline, CDR1 SGHDN and CDR2 FVKESK. The CDR3 DNA is TGTGCCAGCAGCCAGGAGACCCCCTTGGATGAGCAGTTCTTC. As protein: CASSQETPLDEQFF.

The chain recombines TRBV19 with TRBJ2-3; 10 bases agree with TRBD2. V dropped 4 bases and J dropped 2; count of bases not matched to a gene: 9. The CDR3 runs 17 residues. Germline CDR1 LNHDA, CDR2 SQIVND (reference sequence). CDR3 loop: CASSTPGLAASTDTQYF. Here the CDR3 DNA reads TGTGCCAGTAGTACCCCCGGACTAGCGGCATCCACAGATACGCAGTATTTT.

V is TRBV27 and J is TRBJ2-1; the match to TRBD2 covers 8 bases. Germline lookup yields CDR1 MNHEY and CDR2 SMNVEV (reference sequence). V lost 2 bases to trimming and J lost 6 bases; unmatched junction nucleotides: 9. CDR3 length equals 16 residues. The CDR3 DNA sequence: TGTGCCAGCAGTTTACTTGTACGGGAGGGCCTCAATGAGCAGTTCTTC. It yields the protein CASSLLVREGLNEQFF.